This TCR beta chain was found in a study of OX40 agonist ivuxolimab in advanced cancers. Study information: Hepatocellular carcinoma, melanoma, renal cell or head and neck cancer affected the dose-escalation patients. Subjects had a mean age of roughly 60 years, with a range of 23 to 79; more than 75% were male.

Study-level results: Both blood CD4+ and CD8+ T cells showed clonal growth by week 6 at 0.1 to 3.0 mg/kg. In general, CD8+ T cells held more expanded clones than CD4+ did, on average.

TCRdb's copy holds only in-frame clones and misses some; the assay was immunoSEQ multiplex PCR. The sample yields 60,000 to 75,000 clones, approximately 88% seen once. Comments on this clone: The antigen remains unidentified.

This TCR derives from an adult with an advanced solid tumor such as melanoma, head and neck, liver or kidney cancer. The material sequenced was CD4+ or CD8+ T cells sorted from blood, taken in a trial of the OX40 agonist ivuxolimab.

The CDR3 nucleotides are TGTGCCAGCAGTTACTCGAGGGGTTCCTACGAGCAGTACTTC. It is translated as CASSYSRGSYEQYF. J is TRBJ2-7 and V is TRBV6-5, with D perhaps given as TRBD1 or TRBD2 (5 bases each). V shed 0 bases and J shed 1 base, with 7 bases lying between them. The CDR3 is 14 residues long. Germline V gives CDR1 MNHEY, CDR2 SVGAGI.